Presented here are 6 T cell receptor beta chains from one specimen sequenced in a study of blood T cell repertoires in COVID-19 (dated by TCRdb to the early 2020s). The library was obtained by the immunoSEQ multiplex PCR assay. TCRdb took this table from immuneACCESS and kept in-frame rearrangements with V and J called. Such tables lack part of the clones; where checked against another copy, unresolved V genes explain under half of the gap, and the rest is unexplained. This sample is represented by around 190,000 clones; more than 75% of them were singletons. Around 16% of the sample is in the top ten clones. Sample: PBMCs or T cells enriched from blood (not recorded which). Receptor source: a woman aged 45-65 years with acute COVID-19.

The V gene is TRBV19, the J gene TRBJ1-3, with 7 bases matching TRBD1. The germline V gene has CDR1 LNHDA and CDR2 SQIVND (reference sequence). Trimming took 4 bases from V and 1 from J; bases not matched to a gene: 10. CDR3 length equals 17 residues. Here the CDR3 DNA reads TGTGCCAGTAGTACGAGTACAGGGGAGACATCTGGAAACACCATATATTTT. Amino acid sequence: CASSTSTGETSGNTIYF. The complete variable domain, with remaining parts taken from reference TRBV19 and TRBJ1-3, reads DGGITQSPKYLFRKEGQNVTLSCEQNLNHDAMYWYRQDPGQGLRLIYYSQIVNDFQKGDIAEGYSVSREKKESFPLTVTSAQKNPTAFYLCASSTSTGETSGNTIYFGEGSWLTVV.

The chain has TRBV7-6 and TRBJ1-1; no clear D gene. CDR3 size: 13 residues. V shed 1 base and J shed 5 bases, with 8 bases lying between them. Germline values: CDR1 SGHVS, CDR2 FNYEAQ. The CDR3 here is CASSLGGWTEAFF. The CDR3 bases are TGTGCCAGCAGCTTAGGAGGGTGGACTGAAGCTTTCTTT.

This chain joins TRBV30 and TRBJ1-3; D is ambiguous. Germline CDR1 and CDR2: GTSNPN and SVGIG (reference sequence). This CDR3 contains 15 residues. The V and J ends lost 2 bases and 10 bases respectively, with 21 bases between them. The CDR3 DNA follows: TGTGCCTGGAGTTCCTCCAGGACCTTCGCGGGGACCATATATTTT. Translating it yields CAWSSSRTFAGTIYF.

The gene calls are TRBV3-1 (or the pseudogene TRBV3-2) and TRBJ1-1, with TRBD1 identical over 11 bases. This CDR3 comprises 15 residues. CDR1 is LGHDT, CDR2 YNNKEL, per germline (reference sequence). J gave up 7 bases and V 1 base, and 5 bases lay outside the gene matches. CDR3 amino acids: CASSQVPDRGLEAFF. CDR3 bases: TGTGCCAGCAGCCAAGTCCCGGACAGGGGGCTTGAAGCTTTCTTT.

V gene TRBV6-6 combines with J gene TRBJ1-6; the D gene is possibly TRBD1 (6 bases). The germline gives CDR1 MNHNY, CDR2 SVGAGI (reference sequence). Trimming shortened V by 10 bases and J by 7 bases, and 11 bases separated the two germline ends. This CDR3 is 12 amino acids long. This CDR3 is CATRGLNSPLHF. DNA of the CDR3: TGTGCCACCAGGGGCTTAAATTCACCCCTCCACTTT.

This clone has a handful of counts. This chain links TRBV5-1 with TRBJ2-1; 16 nucleotides align to TRBD2. The CDR3 is 17 amino acids. The germline CDR1 and CDR2 sequences are SGHRS and YFSETQ. The trim removed 4 bases at V and 9 bases at J, leaving 10 bases unmatched. CDR3 loop: CASSRGLAGGQRVEQFF. The CDR3 DNA reads TGCGCCAGCAGCAGGGGACTAGCGGGGGGGCAGAGGGTTGAGCAGTTCTTC.